This T cell receptor beta chain emerged from a study of T cells in women clearing cervical HPV infection. Across the whole study: Control women cleared a single incident HPV16 infection within 12 months.

The study's findings and limits: Cases carried less TRBV6-7 than controls: roughly 0.11% versus 0.16%.

The assay was immunoSEQ multiplex PCR, and TCRdb's table has in-frame clones only and misses some. Its clone listing holds some 25,000 clones. Between the trimmed V and J ends, which lost 0 bases and 0 bases, there was a span of 12 bases. The CDR3 has 17 amino acids. In germline, CDR1 is KGHSH, CDR2 LQKENI. Frequency places this clone as medium-sized. Antigen: not known. The sequenced fragment ends 3 residues before the CDR3 boundary, so the rest is inferred from the germline J gene. Other nucleotide sequences from this sample produce the same CDR3. All participants had a single incident cervical HPV16 infection, and prevalent HPV16 infections were excluded. HPV was found by MY09/MY11 PCR and dot-blot genotyping.

Sequenced: blood buffy coat. The V call is TRBV18, the J call TRBJ2-4, with D possibly being TRBD2 (6 bases). The receptor comes from a woman between 18 and 75 years old with a cervical HPV16 infection that either progressed to CIN3+ or cleared (not recorded which). Partial CDR3 DNA: TGTGCCAGCTCACCACCCGGGGGAACCCTAGCCAAAAACATT. Translating it yields CASSPPGGTLAKNI. The full CDR3 sequence reads CASSPPGGTLAKNIQYF.